This section outlines one T cell receptor (beta chain) sequence together with its context. These data belong to a study of blood T cell repertoires in COVID-19. Germline CDR1 and CDR2: ENHRY and SYGVKD. V was cut by 6 bases and J by 7 bases, with 10 bases left in between. The CDR3 runs 12 residues. The repertoire was sequenced with immunoSEQ multiplex PCR; TCRdb's copy has only in-frame clones and lacks some. This table has 150,000 to 200,000 clones, more than 90% appearing once. The TCR was taken from a man in his fifties or sixties with active or convalescent COVID-19. The gene calls are TRBV10-3 and TRBJ2-1, with D tentatively TRBD2 (6 bases). Sequencing input: peripheral blood. In DNA form, the CDR3 reads TGTGCCATCAGCAGACTAGATAATGAGCAGTTCTTC. Amino acids: CAISRLDNEQFF.